This record covers a single T cell receptor (beta chain). Its antigen is undetermined. The repertoire was sequenced with immunoSEQ multiplex PCR; TCRdb's copy has only in-frame clones and lacks some. Here the sample spans about half a million clones, roughly 80% being singletons. From germline, CDR1 is MNHEY and CDR2 SMNVEV (reference sequence). This CDR3 has 15 residues. The ends were cut back, 1 base at V and 0 bases at J, with 8 bases in the middle. This specimen comes from a study of shared clonotypes between healthy human individuals. Study-level findings and limits: Represented genetic and exposure-history diversity was restricted by having few donors.

This receptor was identified in a woman between 40 and 50 years old in good health. Some clones in this sample may be carry-over from other donors' samples. V usage is TRBV27 and J usage is TRBJ2-3; D ambiguous. The sequenced material came from PBMCs. In nucleotides, the CDR3 is TGTGCCAGCAGTTTATTCGCGGTTAGCACAGATACGCAGTATTTT. Its protein is CASSLFAVSTDTQYF.